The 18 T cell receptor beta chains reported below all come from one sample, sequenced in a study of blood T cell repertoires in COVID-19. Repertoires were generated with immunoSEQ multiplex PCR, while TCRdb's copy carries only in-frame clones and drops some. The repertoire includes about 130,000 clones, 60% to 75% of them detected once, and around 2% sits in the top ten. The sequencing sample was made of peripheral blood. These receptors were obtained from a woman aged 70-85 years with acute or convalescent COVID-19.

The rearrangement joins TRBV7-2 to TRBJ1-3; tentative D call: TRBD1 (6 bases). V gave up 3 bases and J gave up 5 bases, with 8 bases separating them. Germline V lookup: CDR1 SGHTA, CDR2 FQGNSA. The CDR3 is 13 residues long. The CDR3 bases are TGTGCCAGCAGCTTGGACAGTCGAAACACCATATATTTT. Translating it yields CASSLDSRNTIYF.

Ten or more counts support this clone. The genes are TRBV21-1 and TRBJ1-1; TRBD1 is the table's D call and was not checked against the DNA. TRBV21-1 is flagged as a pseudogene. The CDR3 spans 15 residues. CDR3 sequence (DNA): TGTGCCAGCAGCAAAAATGGGGCAGAGAACACTGAAGCTTTCTTT. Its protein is CASSKNGAENTEAFF.

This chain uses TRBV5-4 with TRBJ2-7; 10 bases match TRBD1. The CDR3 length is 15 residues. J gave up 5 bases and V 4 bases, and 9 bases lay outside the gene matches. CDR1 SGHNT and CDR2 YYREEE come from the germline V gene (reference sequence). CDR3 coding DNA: TGTGCCAGCAGCCTGGACAGGGGGTCTTACCACGAGCAGTACTTC. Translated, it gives CASSLDRGSYHEQYF.

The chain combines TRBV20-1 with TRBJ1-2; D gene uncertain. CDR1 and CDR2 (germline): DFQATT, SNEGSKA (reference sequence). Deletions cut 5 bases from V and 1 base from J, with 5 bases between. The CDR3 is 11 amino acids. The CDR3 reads CSAPLNYGYTF. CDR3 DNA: TGCAGTGCTCCTCTTAACTATGGCTACACCTTC.

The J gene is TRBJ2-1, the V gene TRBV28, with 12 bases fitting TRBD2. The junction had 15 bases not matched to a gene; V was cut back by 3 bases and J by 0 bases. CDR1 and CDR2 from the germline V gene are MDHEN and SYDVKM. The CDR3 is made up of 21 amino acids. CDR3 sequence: CASSFPTPGLAGGYSYNEQFF. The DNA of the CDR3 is TGTGCCAGCAGTTTCCCTACACCGGGTCTAGCGGGAGGGTACTCCTACAATGAGCAGTTCTTC.

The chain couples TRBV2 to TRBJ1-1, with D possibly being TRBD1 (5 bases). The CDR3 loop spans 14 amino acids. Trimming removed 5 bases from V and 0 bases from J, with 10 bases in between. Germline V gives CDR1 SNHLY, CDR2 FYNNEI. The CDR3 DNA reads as TGTGCCAGCAGTCTGACAGCACTGAACACTGAAGCTTTCTTT. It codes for CASSLTALNTEAFF. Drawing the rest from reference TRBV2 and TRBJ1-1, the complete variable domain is EPEVTQTPSHQVTQMGQEVILRCVPISNHLYFYWYRQILGQKVEFLVSFYNNEISEKSEIFDDQFSVERPDGSNFTLKIRSTKLEDSAMYFCASSLTALNTEAFFGQGTRLTVV.

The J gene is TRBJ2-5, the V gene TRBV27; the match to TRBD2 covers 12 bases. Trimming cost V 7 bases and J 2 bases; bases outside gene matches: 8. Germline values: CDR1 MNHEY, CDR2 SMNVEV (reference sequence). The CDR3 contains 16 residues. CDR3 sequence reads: CASIPSGGAWQETQYF. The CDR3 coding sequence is TGTGCCAGCATTCCTAGCGGGGGGGCTTGGCAAGAGACCCAGTACTTC.

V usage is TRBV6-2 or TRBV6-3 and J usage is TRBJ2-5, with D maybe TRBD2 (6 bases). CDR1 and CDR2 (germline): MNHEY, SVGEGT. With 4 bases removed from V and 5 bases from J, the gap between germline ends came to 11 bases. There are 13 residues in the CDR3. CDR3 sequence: CASSWLAWETQYF. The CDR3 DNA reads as TGTGCCAGCAGTTGGCTAGCGTGGGAGACCCAGTACTTC.

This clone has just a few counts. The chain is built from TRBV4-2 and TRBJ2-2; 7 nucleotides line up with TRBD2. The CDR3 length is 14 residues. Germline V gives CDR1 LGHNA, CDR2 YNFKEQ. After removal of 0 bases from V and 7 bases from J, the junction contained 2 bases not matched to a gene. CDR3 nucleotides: TGTGCCAGCAGCCAAGAACGCGGGAGCGGGGAGCTGTTTTTT. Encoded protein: CASSQERGSGELFF.

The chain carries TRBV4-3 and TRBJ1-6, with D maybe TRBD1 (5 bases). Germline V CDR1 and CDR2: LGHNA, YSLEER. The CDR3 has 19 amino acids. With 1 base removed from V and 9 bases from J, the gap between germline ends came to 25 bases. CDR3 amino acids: CASSQGGGRGVGTSSPLHF. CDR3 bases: TGCGCCAGCAGCCAAGGAGGCGGAAGAGGGGTCGGGACTAGTTCACCCCTCCACTTT.

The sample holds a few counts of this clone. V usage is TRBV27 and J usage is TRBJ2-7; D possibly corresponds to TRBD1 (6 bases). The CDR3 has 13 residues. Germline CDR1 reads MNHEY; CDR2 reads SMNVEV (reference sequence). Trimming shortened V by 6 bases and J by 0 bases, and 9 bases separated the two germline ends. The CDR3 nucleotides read TGTGCCAGCAGGGGACACGACTCCTACGAGCAGTACTTC. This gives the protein CASRGHDSYEQYF.

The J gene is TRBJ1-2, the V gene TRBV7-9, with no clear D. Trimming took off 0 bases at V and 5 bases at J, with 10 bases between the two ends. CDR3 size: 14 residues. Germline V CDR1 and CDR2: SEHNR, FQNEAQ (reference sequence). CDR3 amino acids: CASSLAVRGYGYTF. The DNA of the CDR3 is TGTGCCAGCAGCTTAGCGGTCCGGGGTTATGGCTACACCTTC.

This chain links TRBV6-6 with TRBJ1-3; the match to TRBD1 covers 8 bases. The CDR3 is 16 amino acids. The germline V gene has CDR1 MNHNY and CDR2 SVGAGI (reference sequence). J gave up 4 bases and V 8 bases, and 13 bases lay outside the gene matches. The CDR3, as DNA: TGTGCCAGCCAGAATTCTCAGGGGGCGGGAGGAAACACCATATATTTT. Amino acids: CASQNSQGAGGNTIYF.

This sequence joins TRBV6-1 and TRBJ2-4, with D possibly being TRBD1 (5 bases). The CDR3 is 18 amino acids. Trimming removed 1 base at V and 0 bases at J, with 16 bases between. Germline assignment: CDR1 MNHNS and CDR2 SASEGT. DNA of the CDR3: TGTGCCAGCAGTGAAGAACGACCGACAGCCCTAGCCAAAAACATTCAGTACTTC. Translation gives CASSEERPTALAKNIQYF.

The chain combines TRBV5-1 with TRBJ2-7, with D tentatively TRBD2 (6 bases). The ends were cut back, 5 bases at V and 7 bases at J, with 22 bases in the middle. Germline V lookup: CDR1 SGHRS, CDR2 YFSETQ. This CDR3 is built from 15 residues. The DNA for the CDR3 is TGCGCCAGCAGTCCGACGGCCCAGCGGGCTCGGGAGCAGTACTTC. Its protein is CASSPTAQRAREQYF.

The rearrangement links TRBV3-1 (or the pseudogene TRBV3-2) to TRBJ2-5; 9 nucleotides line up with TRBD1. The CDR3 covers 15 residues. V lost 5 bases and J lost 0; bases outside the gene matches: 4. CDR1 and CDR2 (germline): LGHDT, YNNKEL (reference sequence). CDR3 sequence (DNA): TGTGCCAGCAGCTTTACAGGGGGCTACCAAGAGACCCAGTACTTC. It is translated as CASSFTGGYQETQYF.

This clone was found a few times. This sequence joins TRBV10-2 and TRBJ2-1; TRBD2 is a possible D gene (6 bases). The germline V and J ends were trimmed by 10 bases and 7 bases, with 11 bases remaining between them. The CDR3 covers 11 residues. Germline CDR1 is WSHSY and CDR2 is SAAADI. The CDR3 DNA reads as TGCGCCACCCGGGAGAGTAATGAGCAGTTCTTC. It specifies CATRESNEQFF.

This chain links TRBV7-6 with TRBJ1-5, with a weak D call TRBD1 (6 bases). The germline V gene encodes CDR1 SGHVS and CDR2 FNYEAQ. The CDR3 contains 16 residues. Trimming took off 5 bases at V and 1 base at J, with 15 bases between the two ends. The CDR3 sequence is CASSPRGGVSNQPQHF. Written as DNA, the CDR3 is TGTGCCAGCAGCCCTAGGGGGGGTGTCAGCAATCAGCCCCAGCATTTT.